A selection of T cell receptor beta chains follows, all from one sample in a study of T cells of healthy individuals. TCRdb called the 5' RACE reads again in MiXCR, with one record for every CDR3 protein. The sample holds roughly 76,000 distinct CDR3 sequences; approximately 4.7% are singletons and the top ten take 7.5% to 8%. The origin of the receptors is a female donor in good health. CDR3s include the opening cysteine and the closing phenylalanine or tryptophan. A D gene is named only where the DNA matches it firmly. Clone size is not always given. Where it is, it says once, few, many or a class for expanded clones.

d_call clone_size j_call v_call cdr3_nt cdr3_aa
TRBD1 - TRBJ2-5 TRBV27 TGTGCCAGCAGTTCAATACGGACAGGGGGCGGAGAGACCCAGTACTTC CASSSIRTGGGETQYF
TRBD1 many TRBJ1-2 TRBV20-1 TGCAGTGGGGACAGCTATGGCTACACCTTC CSGDSYGYTF
- few TRBJ1-5 TRBV6-2/TRBV6-3 TGTGCCAGCAGTACTTACAATCAGCCCCAGCATTTT CASSTYNQPQHF
- many TRBJ2-1 TRBV7-7 TGTGCTAGCAGCTTAGGACTAAAAAACAATGAGCAGTTCTTC CASSLGLKNNEQFF
TRBD1 - TRBJ1-3 TRBV28 TGTGCCAGCAGAATTGACAGGGGCTCTGGAAACACCATATATTTT CASRIDRGSGNTIYF
TRBD2 many TRBJ2-3 TRBV27 TGTGCCAGCAGTTTACCTAACCAAGCCCTCGTACTAGCGGGAGTACATAACACAGATACGCAGTATTTT CASSLPNQALVLAGVHNTDTQYF
- many TRBJ2-7 TRBV28 TGTGCCAGCCGCCTCCTGACAGATTCAAAGTACGAGCAGTACTTC CASRLLTDSKYEQYF
- many TRBJ1-2 TRBV27 TGTGCCAGCAGTTTAAGTCGGTCAGGGAACTATGGCTACACCTTC CASSLSRSGNYGYTF
- many TRBJ1-1 TRBV15 TGTGCCACCAGCCGACGGTGGAGGGGGAACACTGAAGCTTTCTTT CATSRRWRGNTEAFF
- few TRBJ1-6 TRBV2 TGTGCCAGCAGTGAAAGTCTGGGTTCACCCCTCCACTTT CASSESLGSPLHF
TRBD1 many TRBJ2-3 TRBV28 TGTGCCAGCAGCTCCGGGACAGGGGTCGATTATTTCACAGATACGCAGTATTTT CASSSGTGVDYFTDTQYF